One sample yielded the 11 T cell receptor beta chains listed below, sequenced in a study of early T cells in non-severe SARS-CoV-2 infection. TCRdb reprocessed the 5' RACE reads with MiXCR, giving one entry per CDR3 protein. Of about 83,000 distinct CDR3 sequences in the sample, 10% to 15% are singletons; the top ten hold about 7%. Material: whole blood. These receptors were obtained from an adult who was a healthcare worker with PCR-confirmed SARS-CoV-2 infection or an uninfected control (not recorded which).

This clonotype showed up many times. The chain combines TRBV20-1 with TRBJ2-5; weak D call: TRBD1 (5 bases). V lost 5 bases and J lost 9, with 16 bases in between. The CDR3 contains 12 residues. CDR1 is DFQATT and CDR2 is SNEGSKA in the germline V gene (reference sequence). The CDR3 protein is CSASPTGEAQYF. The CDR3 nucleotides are TGCAGTGCTTCGCCCACAGGCGAGGCCCAGTACTTC.

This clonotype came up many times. The CDR3 reads CASSLYNEQFF. CDR3 bases: TGTGCCAGCAGCTTGTACAATGAGCAGTTCTTC. V and J are TRBV5-6 and TRBJ2-1; D is ambiguous. From germline, CDR1 is SGHDT and CDR2 YYEEEE. This CDR3 is 11 amino acids long. The V gene lost 1 base and the J gene lost 4 bases, with 0 bases spanning the gap. The variable domain in full, with the rest retrieved from reference TRBV5-6 and TRBJ2-1, is DAGVTQSPTHLIKTRGQQVTLRCSPKSGHDTVSWYQQALGQGPQFIFQYYEEEERQRGNFPDRFSGHQFPNYSSELNVNALLLGDSALYLCASSLYNEQFFGPGTRLTVL.

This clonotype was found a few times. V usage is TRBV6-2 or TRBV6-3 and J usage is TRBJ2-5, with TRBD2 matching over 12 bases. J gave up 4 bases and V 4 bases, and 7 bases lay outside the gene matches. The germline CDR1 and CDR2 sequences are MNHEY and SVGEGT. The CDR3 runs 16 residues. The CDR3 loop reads CASSSRLAGVSETQYF. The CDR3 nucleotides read TGTGCCAGCAGTTCACGACTAGCGGGAGTATCAGAGACCCAGTACTTC.

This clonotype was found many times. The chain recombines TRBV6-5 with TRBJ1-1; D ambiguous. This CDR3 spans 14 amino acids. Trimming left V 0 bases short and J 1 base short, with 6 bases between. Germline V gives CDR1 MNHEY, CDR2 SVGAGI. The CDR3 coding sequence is TGTGCCAGCAGTTACTCGGCCTCGAACACTGAAGCTTTCTTT. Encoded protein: CASSYSASNTEAFF.

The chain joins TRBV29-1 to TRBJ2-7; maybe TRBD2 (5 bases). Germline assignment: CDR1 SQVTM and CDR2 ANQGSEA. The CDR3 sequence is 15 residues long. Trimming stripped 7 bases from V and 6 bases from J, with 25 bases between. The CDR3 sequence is CSARAYGSQRGEQYF. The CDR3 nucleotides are TGCAGCGCCCGAGCATACGGGTCCCAACGGGGCGAGCAGTACTTC.

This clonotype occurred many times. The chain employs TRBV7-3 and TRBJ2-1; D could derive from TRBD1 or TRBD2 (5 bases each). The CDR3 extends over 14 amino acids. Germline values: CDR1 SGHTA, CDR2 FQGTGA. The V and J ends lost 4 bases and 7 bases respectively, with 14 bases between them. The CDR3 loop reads CASSSGPHRNEQFF. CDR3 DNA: TGTGCCAGCAGCTCGGGACCCCATCGGAATGAGCAGTTCTTC.

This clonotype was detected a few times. The CDR3 loop is CSALTGRETYEQYF. The CDR3 nucleotides are TGCAGTGCTCTGACAGGGAGGGAAACCTACGAGCAGTACTTC. This chain joins TRBV20-1 and TRBJ2-7; D is perhaps TRBD1 or TRBD2 (7 bases each). The ends were cut back, 5 bases at V and 2 bases at J, with 16 bases in the middle. The CDR3 length is 14 residues. From germline, CDR1 is DFQATT and CDR2 SNEGSKA (reference sequence).

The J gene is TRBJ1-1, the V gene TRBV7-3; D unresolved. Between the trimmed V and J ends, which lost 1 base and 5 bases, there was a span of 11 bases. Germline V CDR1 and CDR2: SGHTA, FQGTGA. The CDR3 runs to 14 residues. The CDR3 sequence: CASSLNGGETEAFF. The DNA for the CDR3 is TGTGCCAGCAGCTTAAACGGCGGGGAAACTGAAGCTTTCTTT. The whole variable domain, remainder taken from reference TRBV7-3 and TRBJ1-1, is GAGVSQTPSNKVTEKGKYVELRCDPISGHTALYWYRQSLGQGPEFLIYFQGTGAADDSGLPNDRFFAVRPEGSVSTLKIQRTERGDSAVYLCASSLNGGETEAFFGQGTRLTVV.

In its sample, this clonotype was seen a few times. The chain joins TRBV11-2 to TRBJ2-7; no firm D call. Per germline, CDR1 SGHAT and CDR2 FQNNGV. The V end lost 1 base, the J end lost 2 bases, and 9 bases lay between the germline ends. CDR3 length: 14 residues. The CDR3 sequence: CASSLGAATYEQYF. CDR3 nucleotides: TGTGCCAGCAGCTTAGGTGCAGCCACCTACGAGCAGTACTTC. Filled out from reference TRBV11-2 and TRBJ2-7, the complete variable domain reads EAGVAQSPRYKIIEKRQSVAFWCNPISGHATLYWYQQILGQGPKLLIQFQNNGVVDDSQLPKDRFSAERLKGVDSTLKIQPAKLEDSAVYLCASSLGAATYEQYFGPGTRLTVT.

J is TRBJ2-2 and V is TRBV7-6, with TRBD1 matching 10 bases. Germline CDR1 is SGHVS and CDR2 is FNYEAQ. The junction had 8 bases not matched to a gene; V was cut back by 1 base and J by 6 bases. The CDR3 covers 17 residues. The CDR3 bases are TGTGCCAGCAGCTTAGTCCCCGGGACAGGGGCAGCCGGGGAGCTGTTTTTT. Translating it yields CASSLVPGTGAAGELFF.

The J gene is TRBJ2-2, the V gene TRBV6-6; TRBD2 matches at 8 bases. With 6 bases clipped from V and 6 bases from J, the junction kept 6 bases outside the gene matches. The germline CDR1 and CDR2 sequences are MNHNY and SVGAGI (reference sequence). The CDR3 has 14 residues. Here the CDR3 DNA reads TGTGCCAGCAGGGAGGGACTAGACGCCGGGGAGCTGTTTTTT. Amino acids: CASREGLDAGELFF.